Presented here are 21 T cell receptor beta chains from one specimen sequenced in a study of shared clonotypes between healthy human individuals. Some clones are missing from TCRdb's copy, which holds only in-frame ones; the method was immunoSEQ multiplex PCR. The table lists about 2.4 million clones, more than 85% of them singletons. The sequencing sample was made of naive CD4+ T cells from PBMCs. Regarding subset: CD45RA+ positively selected. These receptors were obtained from a man aged 18-30 years in good health. Some clones in this sample may be carry-over from other donors' samples.

The rearrangement links TRBV6-1 to TRBJ1-2; D gene unclear. CDR3 size: 13 residues. Trimming left V 7 bases short and J 9 bases short, with 18 bases between. Germline CDR1 reads MNHNS; CDR2 reads SASEGT. CDR3 in amino acids: CASTEGAHLSYTF. The DNA for the CDR3 is TGTGCCAGCACCGAGGGCGCTCACTTGAGCTACACCTTC.

V usage is TRBV19 and J usage is TRBJ1-5, with 11 bases identical to TRBD1. With 5 bases clipped from V and 5 bases from J, the junction kept 11 bases outside the gene matches. CDR3 length: 17 amino acids. Germline lookup yields CDR1 LNHDA and CDR2 SQIVND (reference sequence). Here the CDR3 DNA reads TGTGCCAGTAGTGAATTTTCCGGGACAGGGGGTTATCAGCCCCAGCATTTT. Translation gives CASSEFSGTGGYQPQHF.

This chain links TRBV14 with TRBJ2-3; TRBD2 aligns across 7 bases. V lost 1 base and J lost 1; bases outside the gene matches: 11. This CDR3 contains 18 residues. Germline-derived CDR1 and CDR2 are SGHDN and FVKESK. The CDR3 reads CASSQVIAGQWGTDTQYF. The CDR3 coding sequence is TGTGCCAGCAGCCAAGTGATAGCGGGCCAATGGGGCACAGATACGCAGTATTTT.

The J gene is TRBJ2-5, the V gene TRBV7-6; 9 nucleotides match TRBD2. This CDR3 region has 16 residues. The germline CDR1 and CDR2 sequences are SGHVS and FNYEAQ. Trimming took 0 bases from V and 7 from J; bases not matched to a gene: 9. The CDR3 coding sequence is TGTGCCAGCAGCTTAGCAGCTAGCGGGGTGCCGGGGACCCAGTACTTC. Residues: CASSLAASGVPGTQYF.

DNA for the CDR3: TGTGCCAGCAGCACTAGCGGGCCTTTCTCCTACAATGAGCAGTTCTTC. Translating gives CASSTSGPFSYNEQFF. The chain uses TRBV11-3 and TRBJ2-1; 9 positions match TRBD2. Trimming took 5 bases from V and 0 from J; bases not matched to a gene: 5. CDR1 and CDR2 from the germline V gene are SGHNT and YENEEA. This CDR3 is 16 amino acids long.

This clone is a singleton in its sample. The DNA of the CDR3 is TGTGCCAGCAGCTTGGATGGGGCCGGGGGCACCGGGGAGCTGTTTTTT. It specifies CASSLDGAGGTGELFF. The chain joins TRBV5-8 to TRBJ2-2, with D possibly TRBD2 on 6 matching bases. The ends were cut back, 0 bases at V and 4 bases at J, with 13 bases in the middle. This CDR3 spans 16 amino acids. Germline values: CDR1 SGHTS, CDR2 YDEGEE.

The V and J genes are TRBV5-1 and TRBJ2-3; perhaps TRBD1 as D (5 bases). Per germline, CDR1 SGHRS and CDR2 YFSETQ. CDR3 size: 16 residues. Trimming removed 1 base from V and 2 bases from J, with 14 bases in between. The CDR3 nucleotides are TGCGCCAGCAGCTTGCTGGGGCAGGGCCTCACAGATACGCAGTATTTT. It translates to CASSLLGQGLTDTQYF.

A word on this clone: The sample holds other DNA sequences that translate to the same CDR3. This chain links TRBV7-2 with TRBJ1-2; 8 positions match TRBD1. V shed 4 bases, J shed 4 bases, and the junction held 2 bases outside the gene matches. CDR1 and CDR2 from the germline V gene are SGHTA and FQGNSA. The CDR3 runs 13 residues. The CDR3 here is CASSSGQGYGYTF. The CDR3 DNA reads TGTGCCAGCAGCTCCGGACAGGGCTATGGCTACACCTTC.

The chain links TRBV6-5 to TRBJ2-4, with 9 bases identical to TRBD1. There are 14 residues in the CDR3. J lost 8 bases, V lost 6 bases, and 8 bases had no gene match. Germline CDR1 reads MNHEY; CDR2 reads SVGAGI. The CDR3 is CASRQRGQGYIQYF. Here the CDR3 DNA reads TGTGCCAGCAGACAGCGGGGACAGGGTTACATTCAGTACTTC.

The chain carries TRBV6-6 and TRBJ1-5; D may be TRBD1 (6 bases). Germline V gene data show CDR1 as MNHNY and CDR2 as SVGAGI (reference sequence). CDR3 length equals 13 residues. V lost 7 bases to trimming and J lost 7 bases, with 14 bases between them. The CDR3 reads CASKIQGGQPQHF. The CDR3 DNA is TGTGCCAGCAAAATACAGGGAGGCCAGCCCCAGCATTTT.

This rearrangement joins TRBV6-5 to TRBJ2-7; TRBD1 is a possible D gene (5 bases). CDR3 size: 13 residues. The V end lost 2 bases, the J end lost 5 bases, and 10 bases lay between the germline ends. The germline gives CDR1 MNHEY, CDR2 SVGAGI. CDR3 DNA sequence: TGTGCCAGCAGTTACCGCAGGGCCAACGAGCAGTACTTC. Protein product: CASSYRRANEQYF.

CDR3 in DNA: TGTGCCAGCGGCGACAGGGGACTAAAAAACATTCAGTACTTC. Protein sequence: CASGDRGLKNIQYF. The gene calls are TRBV28 and TRBJ2-4; maybe TRBD1 (8 bases). CDR1 and CDR2 (germline): MDHEN, SYDVKM. The CDR3 covers 14 residues. V gave up 8 bases and J gave up 4 bases, with 15 bases separating them.

This clone has just one count. The rearrangement links TRBV4-1 to TRBJ2-3; the D gene is possibly TRBD2 (5 bases). CDR3 size: 14 residues. Trimming removed 1 base from V and 8 bases from J, with 13 bases in between. Germline CDR1 and CDR2: MGHRA and YSYEKL. The CDR3 nucleotides read TGCGCCAGCAGCCAAGTTCCGGCGGGCGGTACGCAGTATTTT. Residues: CASSQVPAGGTQYF.

The rearrangement uses TRBV5-1 and TRBJ2-1; maybe TRBD2 (6 bases). Germline V gene lookup returns CDR1 SGHRS and CDR2 YFSETQ. The CDR3 contains 14 residues. Trimming removed 7 bases at V and 5 bases at J, with 16 bases between. CDR3 amino acids: CASGRERLDNEQFF. The CDR3 nucleotides are TGCGCCAGCGGCCGGGAGAGGTTGGACAATGAGCAGTTCTTC.

The rearrangement uses TRBV18 and TRBJ2-1; tentatively, D is TRBD2 (6 bases). V lost 2 bases to trimming and J lost 2 bases, with 16 bases between them. The CDR3 has 17 residues. Germline-derived CDR1 and CDR2 are KGHSH and LQKENI. In DNA form, the CDR3 reads TGTGCCAGCTCACCAACGCGACTAGGAACTACCTACAATGAGCAGTTCTTC. The encoded protein is CASSPTRLGTTYNEQFF.

The CDR3 is CASSVVTSVSGANVLTF. In nucleotides, the CDR3 is TGTGCCAGCAGTGTGGTGACTAGCGTCTCTGGGGCCAACGTCCTGACTTTC. The rearrangement uses TRBV6-1 and TRBJ2-6, with 8 bases that match TRBD2. After removal of 4 bases from V and 0 bases from J, the junction contained 5 bases not matched to a gene. The length of the CDR3 is 17 residues. Germline loops: CDR1 MNHNS, CDR2 SASEGT.

V gene TRBV19 combines with J gene TRBJ1-5; the D gene is possibly TRBD1 (6 bases). V gave up 4 bases and J gave up 2 bases, with 12 bases separating them. The CDR3 spans 15 residues. The germline V gene encodes CDR1 LNHDA and CDR2 SQIVND (reference sequence). Written as DNA, the CDR3 is TGTGCCAGTAGTAGAGGGGGTATAGGCAATCAGCCCCAGCATTTT. It codes for CASSRGGIGNQPQHF. The full variable domain, rest sourced from reference TRBV19 and TRBJ1-5, is DGGITQSPKYLFRKEGQNVTLSCEQNLNHDAMYWYRQDPGQGLRLIYYSQIVNDFQKGDIAEGYSVSREKKESFPLTVTSAQKNPTAFYLCASSRGGIGNQPQHFGDGTRLSIL.

The CDR3 nucleotides are TGCAGCGTTGACGGGAACAGGCCTTATGGCTACACCTTC. Residues: CSVDGNRPYGYTF. This chain uses TRBV29-1 with TRBJ1-2, with D possibly matching TRBD1 (5 bases). CDR1 is SQVTM, CDR2 ANQGSEA, per germline. With 3 bases removed from V and 5 bases from J, the gap between germline ends came to 13 bases. The CDR3 is made up of 13 amino acids.

The chain uses TRBV18 and TRBJ2-3, with D possibly being TRBD1 (5 bases). V lost 3 bases to trimming and J lost 6 bases, with 19 bases between them. This CDR3 region has 16 residues. Germline CDR1 is KGHSH and CDR2 is LQKENI. The CDR3: CASSPLYLGDTDTQYF. CDR3 nucleotides: TGTGCCAGCTCACCGCTATACCTAGGGGATACTGATACGCAGTATTTT.

This chain links TRBV7-2 with TRBJ2-7, with unresolved D. Between the trimmed V and J ends, which lost 2 bases and 2 bases, there was a span of 19 bases. The CDR3 sequence is 17 residues long. In germline, CDR1 is SGHTA, CDR2 FQGNSA. CDR3 in amino acids: CASSLLGSTQVTYEQYF. The CDR3 DNA reads as TGTGCCAGCAGCTTATTGGGTAGCACGCAGGTAACCTACGAGCAGTACTTC.

V is TRBV5-1 and J is TRBJ1-4; tentative D call: TRBD1 (5 bases). Trimming took 3 bases from V and 7 from J, leaving 13 bases between them. Germline-derived CDR1 and CDR2 are SGHRS and YFSETQ. This CDR3 has 14 residues. The CDR3 reads CASSWGLTGEKLFF. The CDR3 coding sequence is TGCGCCAGCAGCTGGGGACTAACGGGTGAAAAACTGTTTTTT.